The entry that follows covers one T cell receptor beta chain sequence. A read error may explain this, as a much larger clone is one base away. A second about 7 to 12 cycle PCR used barcoded and J-beta primers. TCRdb recomputed calls from the 5' RACE reads with MiXCR, one row per CDR3 protein. The sample records 500,000 to 700,000 distinct CDR3 sequences, less than 35% being singletons. These data originate in a study of blood T cells in healthy people across ages. CDR1 and CDR2 from the germline V gene are SGHNT and YYREEE (reference sequence). The CDR3 extends over 14 amino acids. Trimming cost V 0 bases and J 6 bases; bases outside gene matches: 4.

This receptor was identified in a woman at least 80 years old in good health. The sequencing sample was made of blood. The genes are TRBV5-4 and TRBJ1-2, with TRBD1 matching over 8 bases. In nucleotides, the CDR3 is TGTGCCAGCAGCTTGGGGACAGGGTGCAATGGCTACACCTTC. As protein: CASSLGTGCNGYTF.